The 12 T cell receptor beta chains presented below share a single source sample, sequenced in a study of CD8 T cells in Susac syndrome. With random hexamers, reverse transcription was performed on roughly 0.5 to 1 ug of RNA. Each CDR3 protein is one row after TCRdb ran MiXCR on the immunoSEQ multiplex PCR reads. The profile shows 100,000 or so distinct CDR3 sequences, roughly 94% of them singletons. The specimen was CD4+ T cells from PBMCs. The receptors were gathered from a human donor with Susac syndrome.

The chain has TRBV9 and TRBJ2-5; D is ambiguous. Per germline, CDR1 SGDLS and CDR2 YYNGEE. The CDR3 consists of 12 residues. V lost 3 bases and J 5 bases, leaving 8 bases between the germline ends. CDR3 protein: CASSGVAETQYF. The CDR3 DNA reads as TGTGCCAGCAGCGGGGTCGCTGAGACCCAGTACTTC. The variable domain in full, with the rest retrieved from reference TRBV9 and TRBJ2-5, is DSGVTQTPKHLITATGQRVTLRCSPRSGDLSVYWYQQSLDQGLQFLIQYYNGEERAKGNILERFSAQQFPDLHSELNLSSLELGDSALYFCASSGVAETQYFGPGTRLLVL.

The chain carries TRBV25-1 and TRBJ1-2; D unclear. CDR1 and CDR2 (germline): MGHDK, SYGVNS. V lost 4 bases, J lost 3 bases, and 3 bases lay in between. The CDR3 covers 11 residues. The CDR3 sequence is CASSVDYGYTF. The CDR3 bases are TGTGCCAGCAGTGTCGACTATGGCTACACCTTC.

This chain uses TRBV29-1 with TRBJ2-7; no definite D call. V lost 3 bases, J lost 7 bases, and 10 bases lay in between. This CDR3 region has 11 residues. Germline V CDR1 and CDR2: SQVTM, ANQGSEA. CDR3 sequence reads: CSVDKGREQYF. In nucleotides, the CDR3 is TGCAGCGTTGATAAGGGTAGAGAGCAGTACTTC.

V is TRBV28 and J is TRBJ2-7; tentative D call: TRBD2 (5 bases). The CDR3 runs to 14 residues. Germline V gene sequence: CDR1 MDHEN, CDR2 SYDVKM. V lost 1 base and J 2 bases, leaving 9 bases between the germline ends. The CDR3 DNA reads as TGTGCCAGCAGTTTATCGGTGGGAGCCTACGAGCAGTACTTC. It encodes CASSLSVGAYEQYF. Variable domain in full (rest from reference TRBV28 and TRBJ2-7): DVKVTQSSRYLVKRTGEKVFLECVQDMDHENMFWYRQDPGLGLRLIYFSYDVKMKEKGDIPEGYSVSREKKERFSLILESASTNQTSMYLCASSLSVGAYEQYFGPGTRLTVT.

This clonotype appeared a single time. The chain links TRBV30 to TRBJ1-5; D might be TRBD1 (5 bases). V shed 2 bases and J shed 4 bases, with 15 bases lying between them. Germline lookup yields CDR1 GTSNPN and CDR2 SVGIG (reference sequence). The CDR3 covers 15 residues. The CDR3 DNA sequence: TGTGCCTGGAGTCACCGGGACGGGGGTAATCAGCCCCAGCATTTT. Residues: CAWSHRDGGNQPQHF.

V usage is TRBV9 and J usage is TRBJ2-5, with a weak D call TRBD2 (6 bases). V was cut by 4 bases and J by 4 bases, with 17 bases left in between. The CDR3 is 15 amino acids. The V gene's germline CDR1 is SGDLS and CDR2 YYNGEE. CDR3 nucleotides: TGTGCCAGCAGCCCACGGGACTGGGATATAGAGACCCAGTACTTC. Translation: CASSPRDWDIETQYF.

The chain recombines TRBV25-1 with TRBJ2-5; 7 nucleotides match TRBD2. The germline CDR1 and CDR2 sequences are MGHDK and SYGVNS. V was clipped by 1 base and J by 3 bases; unmatched bases: 8. The CDR3 totals 16 residues. In DNA, the CDR3 is TGTGCCAGCAGTGAATGGGAGGGATTTGAAAAAGAGACCCAGTACTTC. Amino acid sequence: CASSEWEGFEKETQYF.

The chain carries TRBV14 and TRBJ1-2, with a possible D match to TRBD1 (5 bases). CDR1 SGHDN and CDR2 FVKESK come from the germline V gene. V lost 6 bases to trimming and J lost 2 bases, with 22 bases between them. The CDR3 extends over 17 amino acids. CDR3 loop: CASSTVSPGRGNYGYTF. Here the CDR3 DNA reads TGTGCCAGCAGTACCGTATCCCCGGGACGGGGAAACTATGGCTACACCTTC. Drawing the rest from reference TRBV14 and TRBJ1-2, the complete variable domain is EAGVTQFPSHSVIEKGQTVTLRCDPISGHDNLYWYRRVMGKEIKFLLHFVKESKQDESGMPNNRFLAERTGGTYSTLKVQPAELEDSGVYFCASSTVSPGRGNYGYTFGSGTRLTVV.

The table lists this clonotype with a count of one. The V call is TRBV2, the J call TRBJ2-5; TRBD1 is a possible D gene (6 bases). The CDR3 contains 13 residues. Trimming removed 8 bases at V and 5 bases at J, with 15 bases between. From germline, CDR1 is SNHLY and CDR2 FYNNEI. The CDR3 region is CASDLGAGETQYF. CDR3 nucleotides: TGTGCCAGCGATCTGGGGGCCGGGGAGACCCAGTACTTC. Complete variable domain (other parts from reference TRBV2 and TRBJ2-5): EPEVTQTPSHQVTQMGQEVILRCVPISNHLYFYWYRQILGQKVEFLVSFYNNEISEKSEIFDDQFSVERPDGSNFTLKIRSTKLEDSAMYFCASDLGAGETQYFGPGTRLLVL.

This chain joins TRBV20-1 and TRBJ2-4, with TRBD2 as a possible D gene (5 bases). This CDR3 comprises 12 residues. Trimming took 0 bases from V and 8 from J, leaving 8 bases between them. The germline gives CDR1 DFQATT, CDR2 SNEGSKA (reference sequence). DNA for the CDR3: TGCAGTGCTAGAGACGTGAGGGACATTCAGTACTTC. Translated: CSARDVRDIQYF.

The chain recombines TRBV14 with TRBJ1-2, with D possibly matching TRBD1 (5 bases). This CDR3 has 15 amino acids. Looked up from germline, CDR1 is SGHDN and CDR2 is FVKESK. V shed 4 bases and J shed 4 bases, with 16 bases lying between them. This chain's CDR3 is CASSPQATFSYGYTF. The CDR3, as DNA: TGTGCCAGCAGCCCACAGGCTACCTTTTCCTATGGCTACACCTTC.

The chain has TRBV27 and TRBJ1-4; D remains unclear. Trimming left V 4 bases short and J 8 bases short, with 11 bases between. The CDR3 contains 13 residues. In germline, CDR1 is MNHEY, CDR2 SMNVEV (reference sequence). CDR3 sequence: CASSSLLGEKLFF. CDR3 sequence (DNA): TGTGCCAGCAGTTCCCTGCTGGGGGAAAAACTGTTTTTT. Together with reference TRBV27 and TRBJ1-4, the CDR3 gives the full variable domain: EAQVTQNPRYLITVTGKKLTVTCSQNMNHEYMSWYRQDPGLGLRQIYYSMNVEVTDKGDVPEGYKVSRKEKRNFPLILESPSPNQTSLYFCASSSLLGEKLFFGSGTQLSVL.